This T cell receptor beta chain was observed in a study of cytomegalovirus exposure and HLA in healthy donors. Study in general: An early data release held tens of millions of unique TCRs from HLA-typed donors. Study-wide findings and caveats: Most TCR sequences were rare, but some public TCRs occurred in many donors. A classifier reportedly called cytomegalovirus status with high sensitivity and specificity.

Donors in the study were healthy people who gave bone marrow. The CDR3 runs to 15 residues. After removal of 5 bases from V and 6 bases from J, the junction contained 9 bases not matched to a gene. Per the germline V gene, CDR1 is SGHNT and CDR2 is YYREEE (reference sequence). Notes on this clone: Its antigen is unidentified.

Vbeta (60) and Jbeta (13) primers were used in the PCR. Measured with immunoSEQ multiplex PCR; TCRdb has only the in-frame clones, and not every one. The sample records around 130,000 clones, around 80% being singletons. This chain joins TRBV5-4 and TRBJ2-1; TRBD2 agrees at 9 bases. This clonotype was obtained from a woman between 18 and 29 years old in good health and CMV-seronegative. The sample was PBMCs. CDR3 nucleotides: TGTGCCAGCAGAGACGGGACTAGCCAGGGCAATGAGCAGTTCTTC. Amino acid sequence: CASRDGTSQGNEQFF.